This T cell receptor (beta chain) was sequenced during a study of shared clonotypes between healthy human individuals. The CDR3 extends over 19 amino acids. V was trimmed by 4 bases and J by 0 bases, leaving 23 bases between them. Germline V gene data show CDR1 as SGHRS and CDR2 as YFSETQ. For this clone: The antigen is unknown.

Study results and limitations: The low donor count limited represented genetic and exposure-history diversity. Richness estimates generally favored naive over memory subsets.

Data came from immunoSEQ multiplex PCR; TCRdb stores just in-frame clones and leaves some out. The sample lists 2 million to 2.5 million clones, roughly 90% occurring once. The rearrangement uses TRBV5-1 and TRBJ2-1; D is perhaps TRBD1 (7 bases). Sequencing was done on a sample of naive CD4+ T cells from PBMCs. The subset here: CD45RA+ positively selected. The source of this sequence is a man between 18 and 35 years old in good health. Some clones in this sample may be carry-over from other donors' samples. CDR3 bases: TGCGCCAGCAGCCACCCGTTAAAGGGGGCGCGGGGCTCCTACAATGAGCAGTTCTTC. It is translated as CASSHPLKGARGSYNEQFF.